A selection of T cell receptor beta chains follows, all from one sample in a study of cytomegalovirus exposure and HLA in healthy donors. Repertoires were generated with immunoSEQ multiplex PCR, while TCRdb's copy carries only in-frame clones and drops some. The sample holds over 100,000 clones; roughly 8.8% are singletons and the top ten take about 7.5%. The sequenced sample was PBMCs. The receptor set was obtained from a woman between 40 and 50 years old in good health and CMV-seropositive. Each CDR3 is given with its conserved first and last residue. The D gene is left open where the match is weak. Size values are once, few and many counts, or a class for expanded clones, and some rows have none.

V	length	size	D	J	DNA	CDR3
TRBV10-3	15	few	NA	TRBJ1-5	TGTGCCATCAGTACCGGGTTGGAGAGCACTCAGCCCCAGCATTTT	CAISTGLESTQPQHF
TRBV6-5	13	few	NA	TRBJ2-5	TGTGCCAGCACCCCTCCAGGGGCGGAGACCCAGTACTTC	CASTPPGAETQYF
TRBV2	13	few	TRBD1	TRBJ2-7	TGTGCCAGCAGAGGACAGGGAACGAGTGAGCAGTACTTC	CASRGQGTSEQYF
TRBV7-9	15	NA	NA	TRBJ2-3	TGTGCCAGCAGCCAAGGAGGACCCCACACAGATACGCAGTATTTT	CASSQGGPHTDTQYF
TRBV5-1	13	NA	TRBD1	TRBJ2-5	TGCGCCAGCAGCTGGGACAGCCAAGAGACCCAGTACTTC	CASSWDSQETQYF
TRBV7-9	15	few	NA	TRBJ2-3	TGTGCCAGCAGCTCGCGGGGTAAATTCACAGATACGCAGTATTTT	CASSSRGKFTDTQYF
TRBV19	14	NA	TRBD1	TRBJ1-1	TGTGCCAGTAGTATACAGGGGGCGCGAACTGAAGCTTTCTTT	CASSIQGARTEAFF
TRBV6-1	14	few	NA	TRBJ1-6	TGTGCCAGCAGTGCTTACGGGGGTGATTCACCCCTCCACTTT	CASSAYGGDSPLHF
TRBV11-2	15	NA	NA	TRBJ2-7	TGTGCCAGCAGCCTACGAGGGGGGGCCGGAGGCGAGCAGTACTTC	CASSLRGGAGGEQYF
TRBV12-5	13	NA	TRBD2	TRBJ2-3	TGTGCTAGTGGTTTGGTGGGGGGGGATACGCAGTATTTT	CASGLVGGDTQYF
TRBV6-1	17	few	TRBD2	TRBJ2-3	TGTGCCAGCAGTGAAACTAGCGGGGGGGCGAGCACAGATACGCAGTATTTT	CASSETSGGASTDTQYF
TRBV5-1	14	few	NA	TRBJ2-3	TGCGCCAGCAGCTTGGACCCAGGCACAGATGCGCAGTATTTT	CASSLDPGTDAQYF
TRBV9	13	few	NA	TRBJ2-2	TGTGCCAGCAGCGTCCAGGGTGACGGGGAGCTGTTTTTT	CASSVQGDGELFF
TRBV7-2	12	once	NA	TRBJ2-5	TGTGCCAGCAGCTTAGGAAGCGGACCACAGTACTTC	CASSLGSGPQYF
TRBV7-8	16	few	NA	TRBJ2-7	TGTGCCAGCAGCTTAGTTGCCGCGGGGAGCTCCTACGAGCAGTACTTC	CASSLVAAGSSYEQYF
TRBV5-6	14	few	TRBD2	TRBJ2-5	TGTGCCAGCAGCTGGGGACTAGCCCCAAAGACCCAGTACTTC	CASSWGLAPKTQYF
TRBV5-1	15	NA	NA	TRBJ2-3	TGCGCCAGCAGGGTGGGGGCTTTTAGCACAGATACGCAGTATTTT	CASRVGAFSTDTQYF
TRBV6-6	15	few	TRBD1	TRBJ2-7	TGTGCCAGCAGTTACTCCGGGACAGAGCTCGACGAGCAGTACTTC	CASSYSGTELDEQYF
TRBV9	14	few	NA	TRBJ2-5	TGTGCCAGCAGCGTAGGGGCAGCTCAAGAGACCCAGTACTTC	CASSVGAAQETQYF
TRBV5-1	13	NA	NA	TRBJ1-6	TGCGCCAGCAGCTTGTTAACTGATTCACCCCTCCACTTT	CASSLLTDSPLHF
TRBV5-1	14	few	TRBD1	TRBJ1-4	TGCGCCAGCAGCTGGGGACAGGGGGCTGAAAAACTGTTTTTT	CASSWGQGAEKLFF
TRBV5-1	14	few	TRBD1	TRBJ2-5	TGCGCCAGCAGCCCAGACAGGGGGCCAGAGACCCAGTACTTC	CASSPDRGPETQYF